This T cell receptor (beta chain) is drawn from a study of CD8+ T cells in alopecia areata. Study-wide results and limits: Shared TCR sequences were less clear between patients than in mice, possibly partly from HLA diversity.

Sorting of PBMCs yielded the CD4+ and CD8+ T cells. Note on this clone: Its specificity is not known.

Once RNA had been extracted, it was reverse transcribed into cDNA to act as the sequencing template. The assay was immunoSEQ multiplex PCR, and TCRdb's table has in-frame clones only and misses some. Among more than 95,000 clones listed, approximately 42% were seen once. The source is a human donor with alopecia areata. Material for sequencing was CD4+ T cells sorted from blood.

Here the CDR3 reads CARGAGLETQYF. The DNA of the CDR3 is TGTGCCAGGGGGGCAGGGTTGGAGACCCAGTACTTC. The V gene is TRBV14, the J gene TRBJ2-5; weak D call: TRBD1 (6 bases). V was cut by 9 bases and J by 5 bases, with 13 bases left in between. The CDR3 has 12 residues. Looked up from germline, CDR1 is SGHDN and CDR2 is FVKESK.